This T cell receptor beta chain is drawn from a study of shared clonotypes between healthy human individuals. TCRdb keeps only in-frame clones here, not all; method: immunoSEQ multiplex PCR. Of 700,000 or so clones listed, more than 70% are singletons. From germline, CDR1 is SGHTA and CDR2 FQGTGA. The CDR3 consists of 14 residues. The V segment lost 4 bases and the J segment 0 bases; nucleotides outside the gene matches: 3. Nashville, Tennessee was home to all donors, each a Caucasian adult. As for this clone: Its target is unknown.

General study findings and limits: Despite large depth, sorted-subset datasets appeared incompletely sequenced. The sole specimen, blood, was sampled, and tissue repertoires likely differ.

The material sequenced was memory CD4+ T cells sorted from blood. Stated subset: CD45RA-negative fraction. V is TRBV7-3 and J is TRBJ2-7; 7 bases are shared with TRBD2. The TCR sequence derives from a woman in her twenties or thirties in good health. The CDR3 coding sequence is TGTGCCAGCAGCTCGGGAGGTGGCTCCTACGAGCAGTACTTC. It translates to CASSSGGGSYEQYF.